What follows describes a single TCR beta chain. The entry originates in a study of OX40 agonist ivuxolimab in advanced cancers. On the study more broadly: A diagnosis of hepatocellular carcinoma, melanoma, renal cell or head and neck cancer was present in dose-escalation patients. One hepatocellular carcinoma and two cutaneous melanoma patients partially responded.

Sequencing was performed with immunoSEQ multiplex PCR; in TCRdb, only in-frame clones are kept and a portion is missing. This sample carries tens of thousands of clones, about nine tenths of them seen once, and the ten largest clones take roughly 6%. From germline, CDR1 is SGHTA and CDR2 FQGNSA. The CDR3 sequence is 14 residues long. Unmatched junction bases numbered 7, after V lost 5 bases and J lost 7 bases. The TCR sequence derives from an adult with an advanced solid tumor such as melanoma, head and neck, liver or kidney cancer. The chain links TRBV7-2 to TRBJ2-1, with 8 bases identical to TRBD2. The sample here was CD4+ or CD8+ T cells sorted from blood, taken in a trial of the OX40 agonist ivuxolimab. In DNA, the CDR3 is TGTGCCAGCAGCAAATCGGGACTAGAGAATGAGCAGTTCTTC. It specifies CASSKSGLENEQFF.